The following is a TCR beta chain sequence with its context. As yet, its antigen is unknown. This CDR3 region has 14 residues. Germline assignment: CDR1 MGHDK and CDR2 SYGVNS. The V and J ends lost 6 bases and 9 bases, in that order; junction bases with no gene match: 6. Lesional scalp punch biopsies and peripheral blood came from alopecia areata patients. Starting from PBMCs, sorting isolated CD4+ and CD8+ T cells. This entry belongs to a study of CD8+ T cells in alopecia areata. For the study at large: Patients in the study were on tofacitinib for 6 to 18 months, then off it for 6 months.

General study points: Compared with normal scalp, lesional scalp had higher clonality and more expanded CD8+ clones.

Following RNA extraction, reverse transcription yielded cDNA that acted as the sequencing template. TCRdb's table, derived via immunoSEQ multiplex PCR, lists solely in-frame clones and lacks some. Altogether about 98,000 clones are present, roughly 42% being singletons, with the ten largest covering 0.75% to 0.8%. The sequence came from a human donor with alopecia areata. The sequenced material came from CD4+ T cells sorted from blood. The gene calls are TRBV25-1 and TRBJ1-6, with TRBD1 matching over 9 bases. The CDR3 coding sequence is TGTGCCAGCAGGGGGACAGGGTCAGGTTCACCCCTCCACTTT. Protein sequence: CASRGTGSGSPLHF.